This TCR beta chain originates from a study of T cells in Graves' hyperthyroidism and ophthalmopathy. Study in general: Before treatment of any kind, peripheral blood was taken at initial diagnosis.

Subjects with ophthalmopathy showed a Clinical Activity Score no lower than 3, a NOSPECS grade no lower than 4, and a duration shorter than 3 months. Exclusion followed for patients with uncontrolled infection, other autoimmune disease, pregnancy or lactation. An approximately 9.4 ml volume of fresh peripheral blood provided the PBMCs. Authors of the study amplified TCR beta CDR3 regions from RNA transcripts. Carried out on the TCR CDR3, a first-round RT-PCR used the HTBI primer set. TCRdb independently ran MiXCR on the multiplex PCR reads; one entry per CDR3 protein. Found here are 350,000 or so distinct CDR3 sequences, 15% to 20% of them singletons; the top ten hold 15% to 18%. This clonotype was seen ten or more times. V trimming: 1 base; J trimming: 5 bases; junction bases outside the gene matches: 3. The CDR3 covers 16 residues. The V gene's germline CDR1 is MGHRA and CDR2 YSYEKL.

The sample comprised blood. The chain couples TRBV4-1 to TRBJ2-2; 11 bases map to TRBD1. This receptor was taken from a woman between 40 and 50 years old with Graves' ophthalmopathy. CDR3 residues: CASSQAWDRGTGELFF. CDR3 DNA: TGCGCCAGCAGCCAAGCCTGGGACAGGGGGACCGGGGAGCTGTTTTTT.